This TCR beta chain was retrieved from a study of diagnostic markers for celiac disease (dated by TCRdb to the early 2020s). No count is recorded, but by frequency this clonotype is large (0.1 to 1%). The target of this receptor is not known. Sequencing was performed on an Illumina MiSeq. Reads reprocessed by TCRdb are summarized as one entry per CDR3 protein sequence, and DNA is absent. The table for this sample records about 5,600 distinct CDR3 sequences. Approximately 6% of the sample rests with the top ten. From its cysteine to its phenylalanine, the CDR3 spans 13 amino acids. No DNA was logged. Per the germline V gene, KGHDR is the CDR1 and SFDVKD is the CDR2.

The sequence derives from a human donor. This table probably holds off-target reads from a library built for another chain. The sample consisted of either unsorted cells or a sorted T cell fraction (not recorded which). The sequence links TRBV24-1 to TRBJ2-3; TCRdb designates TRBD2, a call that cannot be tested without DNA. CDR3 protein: CATSDPSGDTQYF.